The rows below give T cell receptor beta chains drawn from one sample of a study of blood T cell repertoires in COVID-19. Clones were sequenced by immunoSEQ multiplex PCR, and TCRdb holds only the in-frame ones, with some missing. This sample has 60,000 to 80,000 clones; more than 80% occur once, and the top ten carry 1% to 1.5%. Sequenced: peripheral blood. These receptor sequences come from a woman older than 75 with acute or convalescent COVID-19. The CDR3 runs from the conserved cysteine through the conserved F or W. Each record gives: V gene, clone size, D gene, J gene, CDR3 protein, CDR3 DNA. A D gene is named only where the DNA matches it firmly. Only part of the rows carry a size: once, few, many, or a class if the clone is expanded.

>TRBV19|once|TRBD2|TRBJ2-1
CASRISGSYNEQFF
TGTGCCAGTAGGATAAGCGGGAGTTACAATGAGCAGTTCTTC
>TRBV6-5|.|TRBD2|TRBJ2-1
CASSYAGEQYNEQFF
TGTGCCAGCAGTTACGCGGGAGAACAGTACAATGAGCAGTTCTTC
>TRBV19|.|.|TRBJ1-5
CASSSPRGGGYSNQPQHF
TGTGCCAGTAGTTCACCCCGGGGGGGTGGCTATAGCAATCAGCCCCAGCATTTT
>TRBV5-6|.|.|TRBJ1-4
CASSLWFGREKLFF
TGTGCCAGCAGCTTGTGGTTTGGTCGGGAAAAACTGTTTTTT
>TRBV7-2|.|TRBD2|TRBJ2-4
CASSPSGRGGNIQYF
TGTGCCAGCAGCCCTAGCGGGAGGGGGGGAAACATTCAGTACTTC
>TRBV5-1|.|.|TRBJ2-6
CASSRLDGTGANVLTF
TGCGCCAGCAGCCGATTAGACGGGACTGGGGCCAACGTCCTGACTTTC
>TRBV28|.|TRBD2|TRBJ2-3
CASSPLSGSGTDTQYF
TGTGCCAGCAGTCCACTTAGCGGGAGCGGGACAGATACGCAGTATTTT
>TRBV5-5|.|.|TRBJ1-2
CASSSGTPTNYGYTF
TGTGCCAGCAGCTCAGGGACACCTACTAACTATGGCTACACCTTC
>TRBV5-1|.|TRBD2|TRBJ2-3
CASSLNPGLAGNTQYF
TGCGCCAGCAGCTTAAATCCGGGACTAGCGGGAAATACGCAGTATTTT
>TRBV7-3|.|TRBD2|TRBJ2-3
CASSSQAGGTDTQYF
TGTGCCAGCAGCTCCCAAGCGGGGGGCACAGATACGCAGTATTTT
>TRBV7-2|.|.|TRBJ2-5
CASTAPTSRQETQYF
TGTGCCAGCACCGCTCCGACTAGTCGGCAAGAGACCCAGTACTTC
>TRBV30|.|.|TRBJ2-5
CAWSAVKETQYF
TGTGCCTGGAGTGCGGTCAAGGAGACCCAGTACTTC
>TRBV3-1/TRBV3-2|once|.|TRBJ2-5
CASSQLGGPETQYF
TGTGCCAGCAGCCAGTTGGGGGGACCAGAGACCCAGTACTTC
>TRBV6-5|.|TRBD1|TRBJ1-2
CASTRTGGGRGYTF
TGTGCCAGCACCCGGACAGGGGGTGGTAGGGGCTACACCTTC
>TRBV19|.|TRBD1|TRBJ1-2
CASSVDRGSYGYTF
TGTGCCAGTAGCGTCGACAGGGGCAGCTATGGCTACACCTTC
>TRBV6-2/TRBV6-3|.|.|TRBJ2-7
CASSRDTGFYEQYF
TGTGCCAGCAGCCGGGACACCGGCTTTTACGAGCAGTACTTC
>TRBV5-1|.|.|TRBJ2-2
CASSLSVANTGELFF
TGCGCCAGCAGCCTGAGCGTCGCGAACACCGGGGAGCTGTTTTTT
>TRBV5-1|.|.|TRBJ2-1
CASSQTEANEQFF
TGCGCCAGCAGTCAGACAGAGGCCAATGAGCAGTTCTTC
>TRBV23-1|.|TRBD1|TRBJ2-7
CASSRPSPGQSYEQYF
TGCGCCAGCAGCCGTCCAAGCCCGGGACAGTCCTACGAGCAGTACTTC
>TRBV7-6|.|TRBD2|TRBJ2-1
CASSRRTSGFSYNEQFF
TGTGCCAGCAGCCGACGGACTAGCGGATTTTCCTACAATGAGCAGTTCTTC
>TRBV12-3/TRBV12-4|.|.|TRBJ1-2
CASSLGGSYGYTF
TGTGCCAGCAGTTTAGGCGGTAGCTATGGCTACACCTTC
>TRBV18|.|TRBD1|TRBJ1-2
CASSPDRDYGYTF
TGTGCCAGCTCACCCGACAGGGACTATGGCTACACCTTC
>TRBV30|.|TRBD1|TRBJ2-1
CAWSVVGGLEQFF
TGTGCCTGGAGTGTAGTAGGGGGCCTTGAGCAGTTCTTC
>TRBV5-4|.|.|TRBJ2-5
CASSLALGGGKQETQYF
TGTGCCAGCAGCTTGGCGCTCGGGGGAGGCAAGCAAGAGACCCAGTACTTC
>TRBV6-1|.|.|TRBJ1-4
CASSEMTAGTNEKLFF
TGTGCCAGCAGTGAAATGACGGCAGGAACTAATGAAAAACTGTTTTTT
>TRBV6-5|.|.|TRBJ1-1
CASRRLLDTEAFF
TGTGCCAGCAGGAGATTACTAGACACTGAAGCTTTCTTT
>TRBV2|.|.|TRBJ1-1
CASSVSRVHTEAFF
TGTGCCAGCAGTGTGTCCAGGGTACACACTGAAGCTTTCTTT
>TRBV30|.|TRBD1|TRBJ2-1
CAWSAGNQGDEQFF
TGTGCCTGGAGTGCCGGTAATCAGGGGGATGAGCAGTTCTTC
>TRBV27|.|.|TRBJ1-1
CASRERVNTEAFF
TGTGCCAGCAGGGAACGGGTAAACACTGAAGCTTTCTTT
>TRBV7-9|medium-sized|TRBD1|TRBJ1-2
CASSPRQGGYTF
TGTGCCAGCAGCCCCCGACAGGGAGGCTACACCTTC
>TRBV10-3|.|.|TRBJ1-2
CAISESIAGYTF
TGTGCCATCAGTGAGTCGATTGCGGGCTACACCTTC
>TRBV6-4|.|TRBD1|TRBJ1-1
CASSVLEGAPDEAFF
TGTGCCAGCAGTGTTCTGGAGGGGGCGCCTGATGAAGCTTTCTTT
>TRBV6-6|.|TRBD1|TRBJ1-1
CASRPGTGPEAFF
TGTGCCAGCAGGCCTGGGACAGGCCCTGAAGCTTTCTTT
>TRBV11-2|.|.|TRBJ1-6
CASSFPGSPLHF
TGTGCCAGCAGCTTTCCGGGATCACCCCTCCACTTT
>TRBV4-1|.|TRBD1|TRBJ2-7
CASSQDGTGGYEQYF
TGCGCCAGCAGCCAAGATGGGACAGGGGGCTACGAGCAGTACTTC
>TRBV7-3|.|.|TRBJ2-1
CASSLQDSSYNEQFF
TGTGCCAGCAGCTTACAGGATAGCTCCTACAATGAGCAGTTCTTC
>TRBV24-1|.|.|TRBJ2-1
CATSDLRGTNEQFF
TGTGCCACCAGTGATTTGCGCGGGACCAATGAGCAGTTCTTC
>TRBV28|few|.|TRBJ2-1
CASSGGAEHVEQFF
TGTGCCAGCAGTGGGGGGGCAGAACACGTTGAGCAGTTCTTC
>TRBV28|.|TRBD1|TRBJ1-5
CASSFSTGRNQPQHF
TGTGCCAGCAGTTTTTCGACAGGGAGAAATCAGCCCCAGCATTTT
>TRBV5-1|.|.|TRBJ2-2
CASSLNEQNTGELFF
TGCGCCAGCAGCTTGAATGAACAGAACACCGGGGAGCTGTTTTTT
>TRBV6-1|.|.|TRBJ2-2
CASSEWTIPNTGELFF
TGTGCCAGCAGTGAATGGACAATCCCGAACACCGGGGAGCTGTTTTTT
>TRBV7-9|.|TRBD2|TRBJ2-1
CATSGTSGVTSYNEQFF
TGTGCCACGTCCGGGACTAGCGGGGTTACCTCCTACAATGAGCAGTTCTTC
>TRBV6-4|.|TRBD2|TRBJ2-1
CASSDSRTSRSYNEQFF
TGTGCCAGCAGTGACTCAAGGACTAGTCGTTCCTACAATGAGCAGTTCTTC